The 3 T cell receptor beta chains below were found in one sample sequenced in a study of blood T cell repertoires in COVID-19. TCRdb's copy holds only in-frame clones and misses some; the assay was immunoSEQ multiplex PCR. This table has around 110,000 clones, around 82% appearing once. Sequenced material: peripheral blood. All receptors derive from a human donor in a cohort sampled during active COVID-19.

This chain links TRBV4-3 with TRBJ2-4; TRBD2 agrees at 8 bases. Germline V gives CDR1 LGHNA, CDR2 YSLEER. CDR3 length equals 14 residues. The V and J ends lost 4 bases and 6 bases, in that order; junction bases with no gene match: 5. CDR3 region: CASSPGGGLNIQYF. The CDR3 DNA follows: TGCGCCAGCAGCCCGGGGGGGGGTCTAAACATTCAGTACTTC.

With respect to this clone: The same CDR3 can be traced to other DNA sequences in this sample. The J gene is TRBJ2-1, the V gene TRBV7-2; D uncertain. The V gene lost 4 bases and the J gene lost 3 bases, with 4 bases spanning the gap. This CDR3 has 12 residues. Germline assignment: CDR1 SGHTA and CDR2 FQGNSA. DNA of the CDR3: TGTGCCAGCAGCTCCCTCTACAATGAGCAGTTCTTC. Its translation is CASSSLYNEQFF.

The V gene is TRBV14, the J gene TRBJ1-2; 9 nucleotides line up with TRBD1. The CDR3 extends over 14 amino acids. Losses at the gene ends were 4 bases for V and 2 bases for J; bases not matched to a gene: 2. Germline-derived CDR1 and CDR2 are SGHDN and FVKESK. The CDR3 DNA follows: TGTGCCAGCAGCCTGGGACAGGGCAACTATGGCTACACCTTC. Protein product: CASSLGQGNYGYTF. Complete variable domain (other parts from reference TRBV14 and TRBJ1-2): EAGVTQFPSHSVIEKGQTVTLRCDPISGHDNLYWYRRVMGKEIKFLLHFVKESKQDESGMPNNRFLAERTGGTYSTLKVQPAELEDSGVYFCASSLGQGNYGYTFGSGTRLTVV.